This T cell receptor beta chain came from a study of blood T cell repertoires in COVID-19. About the study: Whether acute or convalescent, the COVID-19 samples came from the United States, Italy and Spain. The analysed material was cDNA or gDNA that came from T cells, B-cell-depleted T cells, or PBMCs.

This CDR3 spans 16 amino acids. Germline V gene sequence: CDR1 LNHDA, CDR2 SQIVND (reference sequence). Trimming left V 5 bases short and J 0 bases short, with 11 bases between. TCRdb's copy holds only in-frame clones and misses some; the assay was immunoSEQ multiplex PCR. In the table there are around 140,000 clones, 87% of which are singletons. V gene TRBV19 combines with J gene TRBJ1-6; no firm D call. Sequencing was performed on peripheral blood. The TCR comes from a woman in her forties or fifties with acute or convalescent COVID-19. The chain's CDR3 is CASSLQVSSYNSPLHF. CDR3 coding DNA: TGTGCCAGTAGTCTCCAGGTCAGCTCCTATAATTCACCCCTCCACTTT.